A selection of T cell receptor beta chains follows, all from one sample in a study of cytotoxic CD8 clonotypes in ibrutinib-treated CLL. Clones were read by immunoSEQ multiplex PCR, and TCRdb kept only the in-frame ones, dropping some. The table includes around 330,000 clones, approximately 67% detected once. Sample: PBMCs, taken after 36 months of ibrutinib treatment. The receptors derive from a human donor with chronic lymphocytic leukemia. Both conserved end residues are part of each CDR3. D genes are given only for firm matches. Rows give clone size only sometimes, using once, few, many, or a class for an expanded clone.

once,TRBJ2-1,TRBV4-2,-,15,TGTGCCAGCAGCCAGATTTTGGGGGGCAACAATGAGCAGTTCTTC,CASSQILGGNNEQFF
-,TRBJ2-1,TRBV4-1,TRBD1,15,TGCGCCAGCAGCCAAGGACAGGGTATTCACAATGAGCAGTTCTTC,CASSQGQGIHNEQFF
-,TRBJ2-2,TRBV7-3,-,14,TGTGCCAGCAGCTCCCAGGCGAACACCGGGGAGCTGTTTTTT,CASSSQANTGELFF
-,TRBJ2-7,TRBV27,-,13,TGTGCCAGCAGTTTATCGGCGGGCTACGAGCAGTACTTC,CASSLSAGYEQYF
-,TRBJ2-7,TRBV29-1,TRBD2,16,TGCAGCGTTGAAGATGAGGCTAGCGGGCATCTGGGGGAGCAGTACTTC,CSVEDEASGHLGEQYF
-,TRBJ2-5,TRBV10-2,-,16,TGCGCCAGCCAGGCTAGCGGTCCCCGCAGGGGAGAGACCCAGTACTTC,CASQASGPRRGETQYF
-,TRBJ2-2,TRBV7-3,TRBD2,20,TGTGCCAGCAGCTTAGGGCCTCCATTAGCGGGGGCACCGAACACCGGGGAGCTGTTTTTT,CASSLGPPLAGAPNTGELFF
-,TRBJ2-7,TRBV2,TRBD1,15,TGTGCCAGCATTAAAGACAGGGTCGGATCCTACGAGCAGTACTTC,CASIKDRVGSYEQYF
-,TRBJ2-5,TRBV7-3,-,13,TGTGCCAGCAGCTTTGAGCTGCAAGAGACCCAGTACTTC,CASSFELQETQYF
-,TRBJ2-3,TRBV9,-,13,TGTGCCAGCAGCGTCCAAGGGACGGATACGCAGTATTTT,CASSVQGTDTQYF